There are a few counts of the clone carrying this T cell receptor (beta chain). Antigen specificity is unknown. After removal of 6 bases from V and 2 bases from J, the junction contained 10 bases not matched to a gene. The CDR3 runs 15 residues. In germline, CDR1 is DFQATT, CDR2 SNEGSKA (reference sequence). The data are from a study of post-analysis software for immune sequencing data. The wider study: Both relapsing-remitting and secondary progressive multiple sclerosis featured among the disease courses, as did progressive-relapsing multiple sclerosis. Broader study findings: Versus controls, multiple sclerosis patients showed significantly lower diversity (normalized Chao1). Four to six TRBV segments (TRBV5-6, TRBV5-1 and TRBV20-1 among them) occurred more frequently in patients than in controls. Strong co-clustering by F measure linked samples that shared a preparation batch.

Unique molecular identifiers featured in each of the TCR beta cDNA libraries. TCRdb reanalysed the PCR reads using MiXCR and keeps one entry per CDR3 protein. The sample holds around 710,000 distinct CDR3 sequences, approximately 44% seen once. Sequenced: blood. The gene calls are TRBV20-1 and TRBJ2-1; 7 bases align to TRBD2. This clonotype was obtained from a girl aged 5 to 17 with multiple sclerosis. The CDR3 coding sequence is TGCAGTGCGGAGAGTGGCGGGAGTCCCTACAATGAGCAGTTCTTC. Its translation is CSAESGGSPYNEQFF.